The 4 T cell receptor beta chains below all came from one sample that was sequenced in a study of Ad26.COV2.S vaccination and SARS-CoV-2 variants. Treatment reported: some 20 received Ad26.COV2.S at low or high dose, single or two shots; 5 received placebo; per-sample allocation not given. The samples were gathered on day 63 after the first injection of vaccine or placebo. Measured with immunoSEQ multiplex PCR; TCRdb has only the in-frame clones, and not every one. The sample comprises over 400,000 clones, over 80% of which are singletons, and roughly 1.7% rests with the top ten. The sample was peripheral blood, taken in a trial of Ad26.COV2.S vaccine versus placebo. These receptors were collected from a person between 18 and 59 years old who received the Ad26.COV2.S COVID-19 vaccine or a placebo.

This chain uses TRBV6-6 with TRBJ1-2; D call uncertain. CDR3 length: 12 amino acids. The V gene's germline CDR1 is MNHNY and CDR2 SVGAGI (reference sequence). With 7 bases removed from V and 3 bases from J, the gap between germline ends came to 9 bases. CDR3 sequence: CASKLGDYGYTF. DNA for the CDR3: TGTGCCAGCAAACTCGGGGACTATGGCTACACCTTC.

Turning to this clone: The same CDR3 arises from other DNA sequences in this sample as well. The chain couples TRBV27 to TRBJ1-1, with D unresolved. V lost 2 bases and J lost 1, with 5 bases in between. The CDR3 extends over 13 amino acids. The germline gives CDR1 MNHEY, CDR2 SMNVEV (reference sequence). The CDR3 is CASSLGTNTEAFF. Written as DNA, the CDR3 is TGTGCCAGCAGTTTAGGCACGAACACTGAAGCTTTCTTT.

This clone has only a few counts. V and J are TRBV5-1 and TRBJ2-5; possibly TRBD1 for D (5 bases). V lost 3 bases and J 1 base, leaving 7 bases between the germline ends. Per the germline V gene, CDR1 is SGHRS and CDR2 is YFSETQ. The CDR3 length is 13 residues. CDR3 sequence reads: CASSSQGQETQYF. CDR3 in DNA: TGCGCCAGCAGCTCGCAGGGCCAAGAGACCCAGTACTTC.

The chain carries TRBV19 and TRBJ2-7; 12 nucleotides line up with TRBD2. The CDR3 spans 19 residues. The germline gives CDR1 LNHDA, CDR2 SQIVND (reference sequence). The V segment lost 3 bases and the J segment 4 bases; nucleotides outside the gene matches: 16. CDR3 loop: CASSMTIGLAGGLMYEQYF. CDR3 sequence (DNA): TGTGCCAGTAGTATGACGATCGGTCTAGCGGGGGGGCTTATGTACGAGCAGTACTTC. The entire variable domain, with the rest obtained from reference TRBV19 and TRBJ2-7, is as follows: DGGITQSPKYLFRKEGQNVTLSCEQNLNHDAMYWYRQDPGQGLRLIYYSQIVNDFQKGDIAEGYSVSREKKESFPLTVTSAQKNPTAFYLCASSMTIGLAGGLMYEQYFGPGTRLTVT.